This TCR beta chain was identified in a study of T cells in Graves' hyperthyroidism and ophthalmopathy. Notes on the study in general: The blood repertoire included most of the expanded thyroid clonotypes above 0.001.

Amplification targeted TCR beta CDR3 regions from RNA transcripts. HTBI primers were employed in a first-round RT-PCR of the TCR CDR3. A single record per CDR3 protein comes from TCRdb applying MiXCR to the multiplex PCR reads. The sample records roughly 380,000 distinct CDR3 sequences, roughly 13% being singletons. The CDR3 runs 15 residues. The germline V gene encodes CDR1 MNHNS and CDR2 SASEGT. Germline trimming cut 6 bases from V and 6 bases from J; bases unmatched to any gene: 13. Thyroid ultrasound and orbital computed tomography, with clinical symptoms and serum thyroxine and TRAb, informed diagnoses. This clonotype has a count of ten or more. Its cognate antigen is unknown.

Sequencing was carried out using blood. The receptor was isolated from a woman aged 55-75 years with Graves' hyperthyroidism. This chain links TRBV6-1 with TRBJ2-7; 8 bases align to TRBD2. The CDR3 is CASSRGGEGAGEQYF. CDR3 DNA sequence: TGTGCCAGCAGCCGGGGGGGGGAAGGGGCCGGCGAGCAGTACTTC.